This T cell receptor beta chain was sequenced in a study of blood T cell repertoires in COVID-19. The overall study: The origin of the acute and convalescent COVID-19 samples was the United States, Italy and Spain.

TCRdb keeps only in-frame clones here, not all; method: immunoSEQ multiplex PCR. Of fewer than 120,000 clones listed, roughly 79% were seen once; the top ten hold 16%. The CDR3 has 17 amino acids. V was trimmed by 2 bases and J by 5 bases, leaving 17 bases between them. The germline V gene has CDR1 SGHKS and CDR2 YYEKEE (reference sequence). Material for sequencing was peripheral blood. The origin of this receptor is a woman older than 75 with active or convalescent COVID-19. The chain is built from TRBV5-5 and TRBJ1-6; D is possibly TRBD1 (6 bases). The CDR3 region is CASSFLWSGADNSPLHF. As DNA, the CDR3 is TGTGCCAGCAGCTTTCTATGGTCAGGGGCGGATAATTCACCCCTCCACTTT.